This T cell receptor beta chain was retrieved from a study of blood T cell repertoires in COVID-19 (dated by TCRdb to 2020 to 2021). Background for the entire study: Collaborator samples came from the United States, Italy and Spain and covered acute and convalescent phases of COVID-19. The material from the prospective study consisted of cDNA or gDNA derived from T cells, B-cell-depleted T cells, or PBMCs. Where available, HLA class I and class II types were taken from metadata supplied by the sample provider and were not determined by assay-based typing. A de-identified subject ID, COVID-19 status, age in years and sex were almost always included in the sample metadata. The repertoires were released in a freely available public database intended as a resource for research on the immune response to SARS-CoV-2. Subjects who had been exposed to COVID-19, were actively infected with it, or had recovered from it provided the deeply sampled blood TCRbeta repertoires that made up the dataset. Samples were obtained from the ongoing ImmuneRACE study (first 160 participants) and from over a thousand subjects provided by 6 global collaborators.

Concerning this clone itself: Its antigen specificity is not known. No much larger clone exists at a distance of one base, and base qualities are not known.

The V end gives up 0 bases and the J end 1 base, leaving 2 bases in the junction not matched to a gene. CDR1 and CDR2 (SEHNR, FQNEAQ) derive from the germline V gene (reference sequence). Spanning cysteine to phenylalanine, the CDR3 consists of 16 amino acids. CDR3 DNA only is kept here, 48 bases in frame from base 1. Here is what the overall study found, with its caveats: The quantity of clinical and demographic metadata differed by source and by participant and was supplied without curation.

TCRbeta CDR3 regions were amplified from genomic DNA by means of the immunoSEQ Assay, a bias-controlled multiplex PCR. As for the original processing: The number of nucleated cells in each sample was estimated by amplification of reference gene primers within the assay. To quantify the absolute abundance of each unique TCRbeta CDR3 rearrangement, sequence reads were collapsed and filtered. For each sample, productive Simpson clonality was calculated by taking the square root of Simpson's diversity index across productive rearrangements. TCRdb retrieved this table from immuneACCESS and kept in-frame rearrangements only. Not all clones are present; in checked studies, unresolved V genes account for under half, and no reason is known for the remainder. For V, J and clone size, that table is used; D and trimming come from the DNA. The sample includes around 88,000 clones, with around three quarters observed a single time. 7.5% to 9.5% of the sample lies in the top ten.

Another Seattle source contributed samples from volunteer blood donors who had recovered from COVID-19. Each collaborating institution followed its own protocols to collect whole blood in K2EDTA tubes. For TCRbeta analysis, collaborators shipped samples in one of three forms: frozen whole blood, isolated PBMCs, or DNA extracted from either of those sample types. The chain couples TRBV7-9 to TRBJ2-2; 7 bases in the junction line up with TRBD2. The sample comprised peripheral blood. The TCR was taken from a man in his fifties who had recovered from COVID-19. This receptor carries the CDR3 CASSLAQRGNTGELFF. The DNA sequence is as follows: TGTGCCAGCAGCTTAGCCCAGCGGGGGAACACCGGGGAGCTGTTTTTT.